The T cell receptor (beta chain) described here comes from a study of identical twins. General study results and limits: Fewer insertions were carried by abundant cord blood beta clonotypes, but none was seen in memory repertoires.

TCRdb itself ran the 5' RACE reads through MiXCR, one entry per CDR3 protein. The repertoire holds roughly 480,000 distinct CDR3 sequences, with 24% as singletons. This clonotype has more than one count but fewer than ten. Its specificity is unknown. These data were likewise used in another study, on T cells expressing NK-cell markers. In that study: Each of over 5 donors carried dominant NKG2C+ clonotypes accounting for roughly 1.0-8% of CD8+ T cells.

The sample taken for sequencing was CD4+ T cells sorted from blood. This clonotype was obtained from a young woman in good health.

In DNA form, the CDR3 reads TGTGCCAGCAGTCCCCCCGCTAGCGGGGGACTGGATACGCAGTATTTT. Its translation: CASSPPASGGLDTQYF. V usage is TRBV6-1 and J usage is TRBJ2-3; 10 bases are shared with TRBD2. Germline lookup yields CDR1 MNHNS and CDR2 SASEGT. V shed 5 bases and J 6 bases; nucleotides not matched to a gene: 11. The CDR3 runs 16 residues.